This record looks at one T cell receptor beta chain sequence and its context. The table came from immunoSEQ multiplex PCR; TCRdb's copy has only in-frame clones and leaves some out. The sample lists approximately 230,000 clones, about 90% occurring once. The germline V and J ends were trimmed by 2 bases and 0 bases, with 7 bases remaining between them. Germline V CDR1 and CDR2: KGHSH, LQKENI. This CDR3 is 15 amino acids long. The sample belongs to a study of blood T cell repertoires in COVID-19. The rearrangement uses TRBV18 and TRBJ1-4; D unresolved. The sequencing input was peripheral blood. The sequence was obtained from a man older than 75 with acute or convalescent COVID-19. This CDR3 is CASSPEFATNEKLFF. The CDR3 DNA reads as TGTGCCAGCTCACCAGAGTTTGCAACTAATGAAAAACTGTTTTTT. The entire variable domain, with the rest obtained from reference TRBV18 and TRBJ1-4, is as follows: NAGVMQNPRHLVRRRGQEARLRCSPMKGHSHVYWYRQLPEEGLKFMVYLQKENIIDESGMPKERFSAEFPKEGPSILRIQQVVRGDSAAYFCASSPEFATNEKLFFGSGTQLSVL.